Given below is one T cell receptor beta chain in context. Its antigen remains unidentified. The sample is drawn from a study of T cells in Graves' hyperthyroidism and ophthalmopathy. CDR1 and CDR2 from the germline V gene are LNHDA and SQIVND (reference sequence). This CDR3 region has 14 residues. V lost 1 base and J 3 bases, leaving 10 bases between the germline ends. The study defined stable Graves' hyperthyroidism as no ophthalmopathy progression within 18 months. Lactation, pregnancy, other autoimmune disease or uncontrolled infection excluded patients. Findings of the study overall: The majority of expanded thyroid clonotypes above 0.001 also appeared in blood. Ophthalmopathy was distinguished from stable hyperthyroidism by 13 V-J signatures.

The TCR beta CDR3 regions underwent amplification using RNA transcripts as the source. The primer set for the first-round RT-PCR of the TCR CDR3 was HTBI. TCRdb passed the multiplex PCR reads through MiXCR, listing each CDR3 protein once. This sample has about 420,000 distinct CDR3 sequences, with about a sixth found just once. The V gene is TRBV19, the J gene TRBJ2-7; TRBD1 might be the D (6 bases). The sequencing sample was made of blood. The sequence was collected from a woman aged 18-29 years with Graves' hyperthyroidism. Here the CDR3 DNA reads TGTGCCAGTAGTATAGCGGCAGGGGTCTACGAGCAGTACTTC. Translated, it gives CASSIAAGVYEQYF.